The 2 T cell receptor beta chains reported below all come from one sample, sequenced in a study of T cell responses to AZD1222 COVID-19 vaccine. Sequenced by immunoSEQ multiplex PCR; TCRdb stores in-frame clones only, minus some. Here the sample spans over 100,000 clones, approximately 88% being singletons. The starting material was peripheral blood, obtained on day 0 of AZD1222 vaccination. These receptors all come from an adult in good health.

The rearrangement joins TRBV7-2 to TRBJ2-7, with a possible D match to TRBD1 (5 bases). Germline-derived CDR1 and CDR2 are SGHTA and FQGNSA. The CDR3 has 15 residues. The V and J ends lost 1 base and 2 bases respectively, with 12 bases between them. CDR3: CASSLGGTGPYEQYF. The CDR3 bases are TGTGCCAGCAGCTTAGGTGGAACAGGACCCTACGAGCAGTACTTC.

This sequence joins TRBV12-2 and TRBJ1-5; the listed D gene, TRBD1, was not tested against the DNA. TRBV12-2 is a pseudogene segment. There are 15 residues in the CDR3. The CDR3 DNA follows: TGTGCAAGTCGCTTTCTATCAGGGGTCGAGCAGCCCCAGCATTTT. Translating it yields CASRFLSGVEQPQHF.